The T cell receptor beta chain under discussion was sequenced for a study of tumor and adjacent non-tumor tissue in lung cancer. Study details: Stage I to III disease affected 10 men and about five women aged roughly 31 to 85. Approximately 4.2 million productive TCRbeta reads were obtained per sample on average. General study points: Compared with tumor, normal lung showed significantly lower TCR diversity.

As concerns this clonotype: The antigen remains undetermined. An end of the junction differs from the germline gene, which may be a read error.

The CDR3 has 16 amino acids. The germline V gene encodes CDR1 MNHEY and CDR2 SVGAGI. The template was RNA from unsorted bulk tissue. The library came from three nested PCR rounds adapted from ARM-PCR protocols. TCRdb independently ran MiXCR on the multiplex PCR reads; one entry per CDR3 protein. Of about 68,000 distinct CDR3 sequences in the sample, 55% to 70% were seen once. This receptor was obtained from a man aged 45-65 years with non-small cell lung cancer. The V call is TRBV6-5, the J call TRBJ2-2, with 9 bases that match TRBD2. The sample was lung tumor tissue. The CDR3 DNA follows: TGTGCCAGCAGCCCTCGGAGCGGGGGGAACACCGGGGAGCTGTCTTTT. Protein sequence: CASSPRSGGNTGELSF.